The clone carrying this T cell receptor (beta chain) was recorded many times. Its antigen is not identified. V was clipped by 0 bases and J by 8 bases, with 14 bases between them. CDR3 length equals 15 residues. Germline CDR1 and CDR2: SGDLS and YYNGEE. The lymph nodes were axillary draining lymph nodes from breast cancer patients. The data are from a study of breast tumors, draining lymph nodes, adjacent tissues. Overall study results and limits: Tumor and nontumor repertoires were significantly more similar in luminal-like than in basal-like breast cancer. Tumors had less TCR diversity than lymph nodes, more than nontumor tissue. Findings are consistent with lymph node origin and intratumoral expansion of most tumor T cells.

Each CDR3 protein gets one entry after TCRdb re-called the multiplex PCR reads with MiXCR. The sample shows about 180,000 distinct CDR3 sequences, approximately 33% of them seen only once. What was sequenced was axillary lymph node tissue. The chain employs TRBV9 and TRBJ1-4, with a weak D call TRBD1 (5 bases). This TCR was sampled from a female donor with breast cancer. Some clones in this sample may be carry-over from other donors' samples. The chain's CDR3 is CASSVAGHLGEKLFF. The CDR3 DNA follows: TGTGCCAGCAGCGTAGCCGGACATTTGGGGGAAAAACTGTTTTTT.